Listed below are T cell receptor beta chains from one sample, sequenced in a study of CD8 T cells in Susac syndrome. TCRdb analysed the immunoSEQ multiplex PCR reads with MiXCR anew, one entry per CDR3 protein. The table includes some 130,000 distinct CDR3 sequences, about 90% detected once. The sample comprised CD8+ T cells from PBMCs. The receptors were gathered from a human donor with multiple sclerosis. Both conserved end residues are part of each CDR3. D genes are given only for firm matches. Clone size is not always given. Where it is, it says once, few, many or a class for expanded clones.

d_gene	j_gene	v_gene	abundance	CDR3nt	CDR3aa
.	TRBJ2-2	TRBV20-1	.	TGCAGTGCTACCCGGCGGGACCGGACGGGCGCCGGGGAGCTGTTTTTT	CSATRRDRTGAGELFF
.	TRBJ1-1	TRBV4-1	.	TGCGCCAGCAGCCAAGATATAACAGTGAACACTGAAGCTTTCTTT	CASSQDITVNTEAFF
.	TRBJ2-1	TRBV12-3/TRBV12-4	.	TGTGCCAGCAGTTTCGGACGGCAGAGCTCCTACAATGAGCAGTTCTTC	CASSFGRQSSYNEQFF
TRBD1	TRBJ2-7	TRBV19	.	TGTGCCAGTCATTTTCCCGGGACAGGGGCTGCCGAGCAGTACTTC	CASHFPGTGAAEQYF
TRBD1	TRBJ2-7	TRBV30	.	TGTGCCTGGGGCCGGGACAGGTCCTACGAGCAGTACTTC	CAWGRDRSYEQYF
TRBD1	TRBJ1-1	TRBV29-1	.	TGCAGCACCCCACCGACTGGGTCAGGGGGGAACACTGAAGCTTTCTTT	CSTPPTGSGGNTEAFF
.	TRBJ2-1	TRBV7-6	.	TGTGCCAGCAGCTTATTGGGGGTCGCTGAGCAGTTCTTC	CASSLLGVAEQFF
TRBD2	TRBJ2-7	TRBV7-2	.	TGTGCCAGCAGCCTAGTAACTAGCGGAGCCTACGAGCAGTACTTC	CASSLVTSGAYEQYF
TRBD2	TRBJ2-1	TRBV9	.	TGTGCCAGCAGCCCCGGGCGGGGGGCCCATGAGCAGTTCTTC	CASSPGRGAHEQFF
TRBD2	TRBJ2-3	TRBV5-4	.	TGTGCCAGCAGCTTCGATTCTAGCGGACCGAGCACAGATACGCAGTATTTT	CASSFDSSGPSTDTQYF
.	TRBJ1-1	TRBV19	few	TGTGCCAGTAAACTGGGGAACACTGAAGCTTTCTTT	CASKLGNTEAFF
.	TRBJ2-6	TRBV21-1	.	TGTGCCGGAAGACAGACGTTCTCTGGGGCCAACGTCCTGACTTTC	CAGRQTFSGANVLTF
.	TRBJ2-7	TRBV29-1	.	TGCAGCGTCCTAAGCGGATCCTCCTACGAGCAGTACTTC	CSVLSGSSYEQYF
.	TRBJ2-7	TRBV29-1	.	TGCAGCGTTGAAGATACGAGCTCCTACGAGCAGTACTTC	CSVEDTSSYEQYF
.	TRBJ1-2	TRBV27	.	TGTGCCAGCAGACCGACAGGCAACTATGGCTACACCTTC	CASRPTGNYGYTF
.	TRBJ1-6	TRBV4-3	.	TGCGCCAGCAGCCAAGAAGCATACGCCTATAATTCACCCCTCCACTTT	CASSQEAYAYNSPLHF
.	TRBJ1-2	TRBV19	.	TGTGCCATAATGGGAGGCTATGGCTACACCTTC	CAIMGGYGYTF
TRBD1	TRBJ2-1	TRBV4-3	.	TGCGCCAGCAGCCAAATGGGGGACAGGGGTTACAATGAGCAGTTCTTC	CASSQMGDRGYNEQFF
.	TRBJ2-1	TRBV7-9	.	TGTGCCAGCAGCCCCAAAGGCGCGGAATACAATGAGCAGTTCTTC	CASSPKGAEYNEQFF
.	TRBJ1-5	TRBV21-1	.	TGTGCCAGCAGCAAAGGTGGGGGGGAGAAGAATCAGCCCCAGCATTTT	CASSKGGGEKNQPQHF
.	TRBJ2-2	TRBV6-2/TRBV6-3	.	TGTGCCAGCAGTTACGCGAGGCGCACCGGGGAGCTGTTTTTT	CASSYARRTGELFF
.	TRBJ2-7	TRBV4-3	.	TGCGCCAGCAGCCAAGATCAAGGGGTTCTCGAGCAGTACTTC	CASSQDQGVLEQYF
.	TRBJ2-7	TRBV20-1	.	TGCAGTGCTAGAGATTCCAACGAGCAGTACTTC	CSARDSNEQYF
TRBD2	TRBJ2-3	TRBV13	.	TGTGCCAGCAGCTTAGCACTAGCGGGGGCTAGCACAGATACGCAGTATTTT	CASSLALAGASTDTQYF
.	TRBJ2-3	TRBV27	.	TGTGCCAGCAGTTTATCTCTCGGGACTCTGGCAGATACGCAGTATTTT	CASSLSLGTLADTQYF
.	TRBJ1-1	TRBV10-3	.	TGTGCCATCAGTGACCCCGGCGGGAACACTGAAGCTTTCTTT	CAISDPGGNTEAFF
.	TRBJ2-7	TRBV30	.	TGTGCCTGGAGGGCCCGGGGGCGAAATGAGCAGTACTTC	CAWRARGRNEQYF
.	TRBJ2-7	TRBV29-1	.	TGCAGCGTGCTGGGGGCGAGAAACGAGCAGTACTTC	CSVLGARNEQYF
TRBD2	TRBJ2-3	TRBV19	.	TGTGCCAGTAGTATCGACGGGACTAGCGGGAAACGAGATACGCAGTATTTT	CASSIDGTSGKRDTQYF
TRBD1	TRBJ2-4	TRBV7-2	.	TGTGCCAGCAGCCCCGATTCAACAGGGGGAAACATTCAGTACTTC	CASSPDSTGGNIQYF
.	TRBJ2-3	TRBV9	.	TGTGCCAGCAGCTCCTACTCTAGCAGCCCTAGCACAGATACGCAGTATTTT	CASSSYSSSPSTDTQYF
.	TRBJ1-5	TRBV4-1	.	TGCGCCAGCAGCCAGAAAGTTGGGCAGCCCCAGCATTTT	CASSQKVGQPQHF
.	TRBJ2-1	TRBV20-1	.	TGCAGTGCTCCGTATCGATTTGACAAGGAGTTCTTC	CSAPYRFDKEFF
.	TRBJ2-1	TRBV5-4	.	TGTGCCAGCAACTTACAGGAATCCAATGAGCAGTTCTTC	CASNLQESNEQFF
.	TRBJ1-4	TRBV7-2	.	TGTGCCAGCCGACACTCAACTAATGAAAAACTGTTTTTT	CASRHSTNEKLFF
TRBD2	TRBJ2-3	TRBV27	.	TGTGCCAGCAGTTTAGGCGGGAGTGCGACGCAGTATTTT	CASSLGGSATQYF
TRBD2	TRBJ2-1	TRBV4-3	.	TGCGCCAGCAGCCAAGGGGTAGTGACTAGCATGAATGAGCAGTTCTTC	CASSQGVVTSMNEQFF
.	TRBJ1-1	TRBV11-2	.	TGTGCCAGCAGCTTAGATCGGGAACAGACGAACACTGAAGCTTTCTTT	CASSLDREQTNTEAFF
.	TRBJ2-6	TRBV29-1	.	TGCAGCGTTGAAGAAGACAGCCCAAGGACTGGGGCCAACGTCCTGACTTTC	CSVEEDSPRTGANVLTF
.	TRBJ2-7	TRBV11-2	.	TGTGCCAGCAGCCACCGGACGGACTACGAGCAGTACTTC	CASSHRTDYEQYF
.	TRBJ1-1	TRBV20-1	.	TGCAGGCGGGGAGGGCCGAACACTGAAGCTTTCTTT	CRRGGPNTEAFF
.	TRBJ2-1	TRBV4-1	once	TGCGCCAGCAGCCAAGAATGGACAGATTACAATGAGCAGTTCTTC	CASSQEWTDYNEQFF